These T cell receptor beta chains were read from a single sample in a study of regulatory T cells in long-lasting Graves disease. Via MiXCR, TCRdb re-called the multiplex PCR reads, giving one row per CDR3 protein. The sample gives approximately 470,000 distinct CDR3 sequences, around 15% of which show up once; 12% is in the top ten. These data also formed part of another study, on T cells in Graves' hyperthyroidism and ophthalmopathy.

Specimen: peripheral blood mononuclear cells (PBMCs), collected at new diagnosis, from a patient treated with antithyroid drugs. The receptors originated from a man in his forties or fifties with Graves disease. Both conserved end residues are part of each CDR3. A D gene is named only where the DNA matches it firmly. Rows give clone size only sometimes, using once, few, many, or a class for an expanded clone.

v_call: TRBV28
clone_size: many
j_call: TRBJ2-3
d_call: TRBD2
cdr3_aa: CASSRPGLADDTDTQYF
cdr3_nt: TGTGCCAGCAGTAGACCAGGACTAGCGGATGACACAGATACGCAGTATTTT

v_call: TRBV5-6
clone_size: -
j_call: TRBJ2-5
d_call: TRBD1
cdr3_aa: CASSMTGGVKETQYF
cdr3_nt: TGTGCCAGCAGCATGACAGGGGGGGTAAAAGAGACCCAGTACTTC

v_call: TRBV11-2
clone_size: many
j_call: TRBJ2-1
d_call: TRBD2
cdr3_aa: CASSLSEGLFGEQFF
cdr3_nt: TGTGCCAGCAGCCTTTCAGAGGGACTATTTGGTGAGCAGTTCTTC

v_call: TRBV18
clone_size: -
j_call: TRBJ1-2
d_call: TRBD1
cdr3_aa: CASSPGWDRGAYGYTF
cdr3_nt: TGTGCCAGCTCACCCGGCTGGGACAGGGGTGCCTATGGCTACACCTTC

v_call: TRBV27
clone_size: -
j_call: TRBJ1-5
d_call: -
cdr3_aa: CASSSQSDNQPQHF
cdr3_nt: TGTGCCAGCAGTTCCCAGAGCGACAATCAGCCCCAGCATTTT

v_call: TRBV7-9
clone_size: many
j_call: TRBJ1-2
d_call: TRBD1
cdr3_aa: CATSSRDRAYGYTF
cdr3_nt: TGTGCCACCTCAAGCCGGGACAGGGCCTATGGCTACACCTTC

v_call: TRBV2
clone_size: many
j_call: TRBJ2-1
d_call: -
cdr3_aa: CASSESGSGLYNEQFF
cdr3_nt: TGTGCCAGCAGTGAATCGGGGTCAGGGCTCTACAATGAGCAGTTCTTC

v_call: TRBV20-1
clone_size: many
j_call: TRBJ2-1
d_call: -
cdr3_aa: CSCGPYNEQFF
cdr3_nt: TGCAGCTGCGGTCCCTACAATGAGCAGTTCTTC

v_call: TRBV30
clone_size: many
j_call: TRBJ2-7
d_call: -
cdr3_aa: CAWTPLSISYEQYF
cdr3_nt: TGTGCCTGGACCCCTCTCTCAATCTCCTACGAGCAGTACTTC

v_call: TRBV3-1
clone_size: many
j_call: TRBJ2-7
d_call: TRBD1
cdr3_aa: CASSQPPGQGYNEQYF
cdr3_nt: TGTGCCAGCAGCCAACCACCGGGACAGGGGTACAACGAGCAGTACTTC

v_call: TRBV11-3
clone_size: -
j_call: TRBJ1-2
d_call: -
cdr3_aa: CASSLEVTDGYTF
cdr3_nt: TGTGCCAGCAGCTTAGAAGTAACGGATGGCTACACCTTC

v_call: TRBV7-6
clone_size: few
j_call: TRBJ2-2
d_call: TRBD2
cdr3_aa: CASSLSDLLAGGTGELFF
cdr3_nt: TGTGCCAGCAGCTTATCGGACCTACTAGCGGGAGGAACCGGGGAGCTGTTTTTT

v_call: TRBV18
clone_size: -
j_call: TRBJ2-1
d_call: -
cdr3_aa: CASSPQEGLGNEQFF
cdr3_nt: TGTGCCAGCTCACCACAAGAGGGATTGGGCAATGAGCAGTTCTTC

v_call: TRBV7-9
clone_size: many
j_call: TRBJ2-7
d_call: -
cdr3_aa: CASSLGTGYEQYF
cdr3_nt: TGTGCCAGCAGCTTAGGCACAGGCTACGAGCAGTACTTC

v_call: TRBV12-5
clone_size: many
j_call: TRBJ2-5
d_call: -
cdr3_aa: CASARYHDSQETQYF
cdr3_nt: TGTGCTAGCGCAAGATATCACGACAGCCAAGAGACCCAGTACTTC

v_call: TRBV11-2
clone_size: -
j_call: TRBJ1-1
d_call: -
cdr3_aa: CASSPDGGNTEAFF
cdr3_nt: TGTGCCAGCAGCCCCGACGGGGGGAACACTGAAGCTTTCTTT

v_call: TRBV28
clone_size: many
j_call: TRBJ2-1
d_call: TRBD2
cdr3_aa: CASRQSGTSNDNEQFF
cdr3_nt: TGTGCCAGCAGGCAATCCGGGACTAGCAACGACAATGAGCAGTTCTTC

v_call: TRBV2
clone_size: many
j_call: TRBJ1-1
d_call: -
cdr3_aa: CASPAAGSLMNTEAFF
cdr3_nt: TGTGCCAGCCCCGCGGCGGGCAGCCTAATGAACACTGAAGCTTTCTTT

v_call: TRBV15
clone_size: many
j_call: TRBJ2-7
d_call: TRBD1
cdr3_aa: CATSFRDSISYEQYF
cdr3_nt: TGTGCCACCAGCTTCCGGGACAGTATCTCCTACGAGCAGTACTTC

v_call: TRBV19
clone_size: few
j_call: TRBJ1-1
d_call: -
cdr3_aa: CASTPGPRTEAFF
cdr3_nt: TGTGCCAGTACCCCGGGGCCGCGGACTGAAGCTTTCTTT

v_call: TRBV20-1
clone_size: many
j_call: TRBJ2-7
d_call: TRBD1
cdr3_aa: CSAPNRGLGYEQYF
cdr3_nt: TGCAGTGCTCCCAACAGGGGATTAGGCTACGAGCAGTACTTC

v_call: TRBV10-2
clone_size: -
j_call: TRBJ1-5
d_call: TRBD1
cdr3_aa: CASRSGTGGQPQHF
cdr3_nt: TGCGCCAGCAGGTCCGGGACAGGGGGTCAGCCCCAGCATTTT

v_call: TRBV25-1
clone_size: -
j_call: TRBJ2-3
d_call: TRBD2
cdr3_aa: CASSVPAGAVTDTQYF
cdr3_nt: TGTGCCAGCAGTGTTCCAGCGGGAGCTGTCACAGATACGCAGTATTTT

v_call: TRBV27
clone_size: -
j_call: TRBJ2-5
d_call: TRBD2
cdr3_aa: CASSTLAGVGETQYF
cdr3_nt: TGTGCCAGCAGTACTTTAGCGGGAGTGGGGGAGACCCAGTACTTC

v_call: TRBV5-1
clone_size: few
j_call: TRBJ2-1
d_call: TRBD2
cdr3_aa: CASSVGLAGHNEQFF
cdr3_nt: TGCGCCAGCAGCGTGGGACTAGCGGGGCACAATGAGCAGTTCTTC

v_call: TRBV12-3/TRBV12-4
clone_size: few
j_call: TRBJ1-1
d_call: TRBD1
cdr3_aa: CASLDRGLYTEAFF
cdr3_nt: TGTGCCAGCCTTGACAGGGGGCTATATACTGAAGCTTTCTTT